This TCR beta chain was captured by sequencing in a study of cytomegalovirus exposure and HLA in healthy donors. Regarding the study as a whole: It was about 150 TCR beta chains that were listed as cytomegalovirus-associated. The CMV antigen specificity of a few CMV-associated chains was confirmed through in vitro analysis. Later, an analysis found that TCR clusters from the first cohort tended to co-occur in the 130 or so validation repertoires.

With respect to this clone: The antigen remains undetermined.

Between the trimmed V and J ends, which lost 3 bases and 6 bases, there was a span of 9 bases. The CDR3 has 13 residues. Germline V gene data show CDR1 as MRHNA and CDR2 as SNTAGT. Sequencing was performed with immunoSEQ multiplex PCR; in TCRdb, only in-frame clones are kept and a portion is missing. This table has under 350,000 clones, just over 85% appearing once. The V gene is TRBV6-4, the J gene TRBJ1-5, with D tentatively TRBD1 (5 bases). The sequence was collected from a woman aged 18-29 years in good health and CMV-seronegative. The sequenced material came from PBMCs. Here the CDR3 DNA reads TGTGCCAGCAGTGAGATGGGGGGTCAGCCCCAGCATTTT. Its translation is CASSEMGGQPQHF.